This T cell receptor beta chain was obtained from a study of blood T cell repertoires in COVID-19. Study-wide background: The origin of the acute and convalescent COVID-19 samples was the United States, Italy and Spain. T cells, B-cell-depleted T cells, or PBMCs provided the cDNA or gDNA that served as material.

In the original workflow: Reference gene primers were amplified, and this amplification served to estimate nucleated cell counts. Profiled with immunoSEQ multiplex PCR; TCRdb holds only in-frame clones, not every one. V and J calls and clone size are copied from that table; D and trimming were computed from the DNA. Here the sample spans 65,000 to 90,000 clones, 80% to 90% being singletons. Germline values: CDR1 SGDLS, CDR2 YYNGEE. This CDR3 is 16 amino acids long. The V gene lost 3 bases and the J gene lost 1 base, with 16 bases spanning the gap. The V and J genes are TRBV9 and TRBJ1-2; a weak D match, TRBD1 (6 bases). Sequencing was done on a sample of peripheral blood. The receptor comes from a middle-aged man with acute or convalescent COVID-19. DNA for the CDR3: TGTGCCAGCAGCGCCCCTAGGGGGGGCCTTAACTATGGCTACACCTTC. As protein: CASSAPRGGLNYGYTF.